This T cell receptor beta chain was captured by sequencing in a study of T-cell reconstitution after alpha-beta-depleted transplantation in children. Molecular barcoding with unique molecular identifiers was used for the TCRbeta library. TCRdb reprocessed the PCR reads via MiXCR and lists one record per CDR3 protein. Of around 230,000 distinct CDR3 sequences in the sample, approximately 17% were seen once. Of note for this clonotype: Antigen unknown.

Germline V CDR1 and CDR2: SGHRS, YFSETQ. The CDR3 totals 14 residues. V gave up 4 bases and J gave up 7 bases; unmatched junction bases: 8. Study-wide results and caveats: T cells produced anew were the main source of T-cell counts and diversity one year after transplant.

The chain couples TRBV5-1 to TRBJ2-1, with 7 bases matching TRBD1. The source was PBMCs, mostly from graft donor cells, collected 360 days after TCRalphabeta/CD19-depleted stem cell transplant. The receptor's source is a male patient between 2 and 15 years old who had a stem cell transplant for acute lymphoblastic leukemia, so the T cells may come from the graft donor. CDR3 amino acids: CASSTGQKGNEQFF. DNA of the CDR3: TGCGCCAGCAGCACGGGACAGAAGGGGAATGAGCAGTTCTTC. The complete variable domain, with remaining parts taken from reference TRBV5-1 and TRBJ2-1, reads KAGVTQTPRYLIKTRGQQVTLSCSPISGHRSVSWYQQTPGQGLQFLFEYFSETQRNKGNFPGRFSGRQFSNSRSEMNVSTLELGDSALYLCASSTGQKGNEQFFGPGTRLTVL.